The sequence of this T cell receptor (beta chain) was determined in a study of PD-L1 blockade in urothelial cancer (dated by TCRdb to 2016 to 2017). Regarding the study in general: All patients started therapy around 2014 and received atezolizumab 1,200 mg intravenously every 3 weeks. About 90% of the roughly 29 patients were identified as males with urothelial cancer of bladder origin, and a prior smoking history was reported by 18 of 29 patients. Patients had an ECOG performance status of 0 or 1 and had received between 0 and 3 prior chemotherapy regimens. Blood samples were analyzed 3 weeks after the start of treatment (second dose) and 6 weeks after the start of treatment. Blood samples yielded a median of about 150,000 T cells and tens of thousands of unique TCRs, with median clonality roughly 0.084. The study was an exploratory multi-omic analysis of somatic, immune and clinical correlates of response to PD-L1 blockade with atezolizumab in urothelial cancer. Pretreatment tumor samples, along with matched peripheral blood serially collected before and after atezolizumab treatment, were subjected to TCR sequencing. Durable clinical benefit was defined as progression-free survival longer than 6 months, and TCR features were also tested against progression-free and overall survival. In the same patients, whole exome sequencing and RNA sequencing of pretreatment tumors were performed in addition to TCR sequencing. Roughly nine patients achieved durable clinical benefit and 15 to 20 did not. Pretreatment blood TCR-seq was available for around 29 patients, at least one posttreatment blood collection was obtained for some 24 patients, and tumor TCR-seq was available for some 24 patients.

To estimate absolute template abundance from read counts, synthetic TCR analog templates were spiked into each PCR. Using the immunoSEQ assay, TCRbeta CDR3 regions were amplified from genomic DNA with bias-controlled V and J gene primers. Rearranged TCRbeta segments were sequenced at approximately 20X coverage. The study's own analysis went as follows. Sequencing errors were corrected by clustering and CDR3s were annotated against IMGT to assign V, D and J genes. Downstream analyses used only productive TCRbeta rearrangements, leaving out any out-of-frame or stop-codon sequences. Clonality was calculated as one minus the Shannon entropy normalized by the log of the number of unique productive sequences. Clones differing between time points or between blood and tumor were identified by Fisher's exact test with Benjamini-Hochberg correction at adjusted p below 0.01. Sourced from immuneACCESS, this table was stored by TCRdb with only in-frame sequences that have V and J called. A share of the clones is absent; for the studies checked, an unresolved V gene accounts for under half, and the remainder has no known explanation. D and trimming were read from the DNA, whereas the V and J calls and clone size are those reported in that table. For this sample the table gives 25,000 to 35,000 clones, of which more than 75% were detected only once. Approximately 1.8% of the sample comes from the top ten.

A total of around 30 patients with locally advanced or metastatic urothelial carcinoma, treated at Memorial Sloan Kettering on a trial protocol, made up the cohort. Peripheral blood mononuclear cells were collected pretreatment and during treatment, at between 1 and 8 total time points per patient. The Qiagen DNeasy Blood extraction kit was used to purify genomic DNA from total PBMCs and from tumor samples. PBMCs were collected pretreatment and during treatment, and were isolated and stored as previously described. Note on this clone: Its recognized antigen is unknown. Base quality data are lacking; no much larger clone is found one base away.

There are 13 amino acids in the CDR3, from cysteine to phenylalanine inclusive. Of the read, only the CDR3 DNA is kept; its 39 bases are in frame from base 1. Via the germline V gene, CDR1 is SQVTM and CDR2 ANQGSEA. Trimming takes 2 bases from V and 7 bases from J, and the germline ends sit 11 bases apart. Broad study findings and their caveats: A pretreatment peripheral blood TCR clonality below the median was linked to improved progression-free and overall survival. Patients with durable benefit showed greater expansion of tumor-associated TCR clones in peripheral blood 3 weeks after starting treatment (n = 22, p = 0.022). Because the sample size was small (n of about 31) and many of the analyses were exploratory, the results are meant to be hypothesis-generating.

The sample in question was PBMCs, obtained around atezolizumab (anti-PD-L1) treatment. The V and J segments used are TRBV29-1 and TRBJ1-4, and possibly TRBD1, on 5 matching bases. The source is a man aged 45 to 65 with urothelial cancer. CDR3 reads: CSVEKGRGEKLFF. The sequenced DNA: TGCAGCGTTGAAAAGGGGAGGGGTGAAAAACTGTTTTTT. Beyond the CDR3, the reference TRBV29-1 and TRBJ1-4 genes provide the residues; the full variable domain reads: SAVISQKPSRDICQRGTSLTIQCQVDSQVTMMFWYRQQPGQSLTLIATANQGSEATYESGFVIDKFPISRPNLTFSTLTVSNMSPEDSSIYLCSVEKGRGEKLFFGSGTQLSVL.